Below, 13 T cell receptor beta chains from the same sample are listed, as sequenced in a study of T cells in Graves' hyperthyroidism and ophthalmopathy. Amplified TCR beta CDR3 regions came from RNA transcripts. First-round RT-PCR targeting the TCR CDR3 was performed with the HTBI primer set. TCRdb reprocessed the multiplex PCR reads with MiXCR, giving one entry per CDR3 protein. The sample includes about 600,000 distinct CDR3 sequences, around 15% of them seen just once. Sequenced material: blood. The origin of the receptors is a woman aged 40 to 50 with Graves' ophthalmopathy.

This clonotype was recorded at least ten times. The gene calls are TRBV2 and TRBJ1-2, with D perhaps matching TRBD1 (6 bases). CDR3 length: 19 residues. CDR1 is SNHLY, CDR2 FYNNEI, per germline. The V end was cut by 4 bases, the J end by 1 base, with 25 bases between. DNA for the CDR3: TGTGCCAGCAGTGGAGGGGTCCGGACAGACAACCCTCTTAACTATGGCTACACCTTC. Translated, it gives CASSGGVRTDNPLNYGYTF.

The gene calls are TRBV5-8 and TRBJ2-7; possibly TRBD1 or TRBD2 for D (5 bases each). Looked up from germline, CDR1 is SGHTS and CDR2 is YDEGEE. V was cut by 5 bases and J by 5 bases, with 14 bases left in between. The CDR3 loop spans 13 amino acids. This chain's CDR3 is CASRSRGEDEQYF. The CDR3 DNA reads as TGTGCCAGCAGGTCTAGGGGAGAGGACGAGCAGTACTTC.

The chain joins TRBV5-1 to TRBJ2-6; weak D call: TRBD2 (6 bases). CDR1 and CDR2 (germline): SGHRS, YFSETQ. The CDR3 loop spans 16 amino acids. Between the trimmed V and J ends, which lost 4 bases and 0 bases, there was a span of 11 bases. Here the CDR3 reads CASSLGTFSGANVLTF. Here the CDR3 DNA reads TGCGCCAGCAGCCTCGGGACTTTCTCTGGGGCCAACGTCCTGACTTTC. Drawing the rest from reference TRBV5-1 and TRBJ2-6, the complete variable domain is KAGVTQTPRYLIKTRGQQVTLSCSPISGHRSVSWYQQTPGQGLQFLFEYFSETQRNKGNFPGRFSGRQFSNSRSEMNVSTLELGDSALYLCASSLGTFSGANVLTFGAGSRLTVL.

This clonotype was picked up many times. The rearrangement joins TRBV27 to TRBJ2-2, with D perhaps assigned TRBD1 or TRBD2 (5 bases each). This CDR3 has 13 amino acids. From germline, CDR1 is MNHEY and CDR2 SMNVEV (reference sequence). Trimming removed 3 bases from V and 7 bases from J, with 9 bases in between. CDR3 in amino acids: CASSLGDVGELFF. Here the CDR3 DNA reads TGTGCCAGCAGTTTGGGGGATGTCGGGGAGCTGTTTTTT.

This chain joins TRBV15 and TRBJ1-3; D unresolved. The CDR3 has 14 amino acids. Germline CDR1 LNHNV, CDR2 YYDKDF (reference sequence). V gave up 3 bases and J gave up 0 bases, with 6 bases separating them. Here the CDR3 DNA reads TGTGCCACCAGCAGGGATTACTCTGGAAACACCATATATTTT. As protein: CATSRDYSGNTIYF.

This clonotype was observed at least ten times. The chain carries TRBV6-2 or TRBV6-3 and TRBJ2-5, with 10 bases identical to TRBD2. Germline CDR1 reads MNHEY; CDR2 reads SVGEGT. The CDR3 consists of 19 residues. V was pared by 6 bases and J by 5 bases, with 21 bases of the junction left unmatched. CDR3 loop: CASSLEGTSETTRRETQYF. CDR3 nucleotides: TGTGCCAGCAGCCTAGAAGGGACTAGCGAAACGACACGCCGTGAGACCCAGTACTTC.

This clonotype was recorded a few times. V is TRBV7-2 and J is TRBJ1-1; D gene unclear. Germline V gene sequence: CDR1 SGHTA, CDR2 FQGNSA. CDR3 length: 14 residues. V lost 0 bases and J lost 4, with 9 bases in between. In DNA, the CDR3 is TGTGCCAGCAGCTTAGCCGGGGAAGGCACTGAAGCTTTCTTT. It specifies CASSLAGEGTEAFF.

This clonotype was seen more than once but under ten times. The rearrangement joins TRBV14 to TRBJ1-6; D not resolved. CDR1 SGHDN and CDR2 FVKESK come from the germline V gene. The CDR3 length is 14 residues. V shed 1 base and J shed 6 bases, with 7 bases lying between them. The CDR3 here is CASSQGVANSPLHF. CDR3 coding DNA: TGTGCCAGCAGCCAAGGAGTGGCTAATTCACCCCTCCACTTT.

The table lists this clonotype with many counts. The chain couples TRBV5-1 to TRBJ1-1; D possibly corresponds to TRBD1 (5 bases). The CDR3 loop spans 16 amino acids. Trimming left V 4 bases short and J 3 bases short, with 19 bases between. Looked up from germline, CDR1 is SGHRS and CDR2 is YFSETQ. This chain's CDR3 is CASSDLEGTRHTEAFF. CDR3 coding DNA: TGCGCCAGCAGCGATTTGGAGGGGACCAGGCACACTGAAGCTTTCTTT.

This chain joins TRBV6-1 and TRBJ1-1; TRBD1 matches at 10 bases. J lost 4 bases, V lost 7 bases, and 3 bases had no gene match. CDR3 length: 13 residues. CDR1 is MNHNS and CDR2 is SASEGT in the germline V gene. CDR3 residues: CASNGDRGTEAFF. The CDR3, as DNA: TGTGCCAGCAACGGGGACAGGGGCACTGAAGCTTTCTTT.

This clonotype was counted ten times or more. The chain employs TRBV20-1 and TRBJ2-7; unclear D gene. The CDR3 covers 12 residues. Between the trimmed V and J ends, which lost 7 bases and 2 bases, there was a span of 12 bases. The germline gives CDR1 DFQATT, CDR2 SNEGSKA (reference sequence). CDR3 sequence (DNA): TGCAGTGTTCGACACCTAGCCTACGAGCAGTACTTC. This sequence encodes CSVRHLAYEQYF.

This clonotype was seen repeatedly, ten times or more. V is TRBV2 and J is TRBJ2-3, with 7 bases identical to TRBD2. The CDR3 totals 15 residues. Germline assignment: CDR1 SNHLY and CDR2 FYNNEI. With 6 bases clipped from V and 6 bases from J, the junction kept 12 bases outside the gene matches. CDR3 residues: CASSPGSGARDTQYF. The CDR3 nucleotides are TGTGCCAGCAGCCCCGGGAGCGGGGCTAGGGATACGCAGTATTTT.

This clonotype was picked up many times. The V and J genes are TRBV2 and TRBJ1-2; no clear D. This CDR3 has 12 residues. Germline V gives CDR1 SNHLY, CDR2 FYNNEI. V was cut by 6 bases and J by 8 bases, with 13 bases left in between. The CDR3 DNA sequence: TGTGCCAGCAGGCCTGATCGAAAGGGCTACACCTTC. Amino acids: CASRPDRKGYTF.